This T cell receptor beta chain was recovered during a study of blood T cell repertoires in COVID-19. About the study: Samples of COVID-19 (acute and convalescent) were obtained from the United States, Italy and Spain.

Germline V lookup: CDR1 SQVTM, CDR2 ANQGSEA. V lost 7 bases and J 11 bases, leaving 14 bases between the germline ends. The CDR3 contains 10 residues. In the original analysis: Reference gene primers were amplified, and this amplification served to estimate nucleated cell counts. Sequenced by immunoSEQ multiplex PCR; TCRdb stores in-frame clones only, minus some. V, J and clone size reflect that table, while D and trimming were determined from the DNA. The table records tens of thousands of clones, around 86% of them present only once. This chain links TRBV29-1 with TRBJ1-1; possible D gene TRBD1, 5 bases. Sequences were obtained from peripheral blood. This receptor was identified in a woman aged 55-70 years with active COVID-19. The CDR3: CSAETGNAFF. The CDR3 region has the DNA TGCAGCGCCGAAACAGGTAACGCTTTCTTT.